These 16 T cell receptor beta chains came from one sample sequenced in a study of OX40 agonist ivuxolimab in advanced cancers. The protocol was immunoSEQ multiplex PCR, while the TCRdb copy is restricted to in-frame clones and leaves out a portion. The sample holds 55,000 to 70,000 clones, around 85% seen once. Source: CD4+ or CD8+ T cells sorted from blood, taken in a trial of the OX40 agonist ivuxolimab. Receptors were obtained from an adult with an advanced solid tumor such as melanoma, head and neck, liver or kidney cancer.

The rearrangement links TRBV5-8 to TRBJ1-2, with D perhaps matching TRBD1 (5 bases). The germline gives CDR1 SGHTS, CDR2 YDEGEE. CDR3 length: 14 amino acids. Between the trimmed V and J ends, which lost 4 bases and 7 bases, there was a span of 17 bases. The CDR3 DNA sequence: TGTGCCAGCAGCCGATGGGACGGGGGGACTGGCTACACCTTC. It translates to CASSRWDGGTGYTF.

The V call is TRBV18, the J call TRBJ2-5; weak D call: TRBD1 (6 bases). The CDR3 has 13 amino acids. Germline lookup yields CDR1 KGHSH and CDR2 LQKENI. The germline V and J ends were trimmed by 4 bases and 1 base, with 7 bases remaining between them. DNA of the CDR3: TGTGCCAGCTCACGGGACACCCAAGAGACCCAGTACTTC. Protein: CASSRDTQETQYF.

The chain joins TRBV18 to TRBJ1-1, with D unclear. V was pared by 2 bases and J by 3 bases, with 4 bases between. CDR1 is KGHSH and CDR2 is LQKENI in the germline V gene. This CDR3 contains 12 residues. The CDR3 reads CASSPGDTEAFF. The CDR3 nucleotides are TGTGCCAGCTCACCAGGGGACACTGAAGCTTTCTTT.

This CDR3 reads CASSLTGDQPQHF. The CDR3 region has the DNA TGTGCCAGCAGCTTGACAGGGGATCAGCCCCAGCATTTT. V is TRBV7-9 and J is TRBJ1-5, with 8 bases aligning to TRBD1. This CDR3 has 13 residues. V shed 3 bases, J shed 5 bases, and the junction held 0 bases outside the gene matches. Germline CDR1 is SEHNR and CDR2 is FQNEAQ (reference sequence).

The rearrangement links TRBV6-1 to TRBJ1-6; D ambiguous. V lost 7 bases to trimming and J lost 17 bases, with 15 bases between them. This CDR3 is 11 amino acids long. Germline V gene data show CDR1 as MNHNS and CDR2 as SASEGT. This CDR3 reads CASTKDRRFHF. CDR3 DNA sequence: TGTGCCAGCACCAAGGACCGACGGTTCCACTTT.

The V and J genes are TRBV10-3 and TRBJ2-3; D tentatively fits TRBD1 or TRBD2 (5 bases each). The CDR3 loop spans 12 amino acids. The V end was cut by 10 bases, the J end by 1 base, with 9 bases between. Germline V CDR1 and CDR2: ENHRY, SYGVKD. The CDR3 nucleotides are TGTGCCACCCGGGGCGGCACAGATACGCAGTATTTT. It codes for CATRGGTDTQYF.

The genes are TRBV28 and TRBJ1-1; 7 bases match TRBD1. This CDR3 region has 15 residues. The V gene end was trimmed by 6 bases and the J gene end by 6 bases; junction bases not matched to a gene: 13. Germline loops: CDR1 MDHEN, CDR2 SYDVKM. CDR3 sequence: CASSNPGQLGAEAFF. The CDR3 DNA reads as TGTGCCAGCAGCAACCCGGGACAGCTGGGGGCTGAAGCTTTCTTT.

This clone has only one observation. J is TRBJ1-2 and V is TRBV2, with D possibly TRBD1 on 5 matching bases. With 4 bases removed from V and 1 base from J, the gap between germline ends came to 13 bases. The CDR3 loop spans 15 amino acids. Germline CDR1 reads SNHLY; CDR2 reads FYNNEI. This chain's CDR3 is CASSATENYNYGYTF. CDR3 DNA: TGTGCCAGCAGTGCGACAGAAAACTATAACTATGGCTACACCTTC.

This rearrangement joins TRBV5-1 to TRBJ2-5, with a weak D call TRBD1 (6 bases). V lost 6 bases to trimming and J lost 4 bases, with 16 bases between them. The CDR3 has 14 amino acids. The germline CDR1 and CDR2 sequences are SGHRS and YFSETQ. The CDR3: CASTSRGEGETQYF. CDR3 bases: TGCGCCAGCACATCCAGGGGCGAGGGAGAGACCCAGTACTTC.

CDR3 DNA sequence: TGTGCCAGCAGCGGCAACCTCTCACCTCACAATCAGCCCCAGCATTTT. Translated: CASSGNLSPHNQPQHF. The chain couples TRBV28 to TRBJ1-5; D gene uncertain. CDR3 length equals 16 residues. The germline V gene encodes CDR1 MDHEN and CDR2 SYDVKM. Trimming stripped 6 bases from V and 3 bases from J, with 18 bases between.

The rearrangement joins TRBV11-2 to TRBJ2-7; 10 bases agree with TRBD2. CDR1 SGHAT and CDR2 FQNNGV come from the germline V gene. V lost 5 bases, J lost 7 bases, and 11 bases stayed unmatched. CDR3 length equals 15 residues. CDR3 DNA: TGTGCCAGCAGCCGACTGGACTCTAGCGGGGGAGAGCAGTACTTC. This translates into CASSRLDSSGGEQYF.

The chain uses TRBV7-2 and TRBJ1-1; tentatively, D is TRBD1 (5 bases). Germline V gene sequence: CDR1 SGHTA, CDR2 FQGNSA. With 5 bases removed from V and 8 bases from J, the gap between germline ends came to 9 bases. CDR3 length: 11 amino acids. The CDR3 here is CASSPGGEAFF. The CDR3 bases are TGTGCCAGCAGCCCGGGGGGGGAAGCTTTCTTT.

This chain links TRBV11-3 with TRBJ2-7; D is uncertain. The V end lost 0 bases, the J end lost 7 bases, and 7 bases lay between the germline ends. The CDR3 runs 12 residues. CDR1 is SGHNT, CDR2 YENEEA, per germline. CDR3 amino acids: CASSLDLGEQYF. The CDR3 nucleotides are TGTGCCAGCAGCTTAGATCTTGGAGAGCAGTACTTC. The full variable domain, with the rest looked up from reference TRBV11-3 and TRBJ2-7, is EAGVVQSPRYKIIEKKQPVAFWCNPISGHNTLYWYLQNLGQGPELLIRYENEEAVDDSQLPKDRFSAERLKGVDSTLKIQPAELGDSAVYLCASSLDLGEQYFGPGTRLTVT.

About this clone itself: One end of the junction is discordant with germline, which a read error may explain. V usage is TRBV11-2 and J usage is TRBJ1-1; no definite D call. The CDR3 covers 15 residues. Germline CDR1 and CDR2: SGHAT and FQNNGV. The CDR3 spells CASNLDGGKNTEAFF. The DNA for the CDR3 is TGTGCCAGCAACTTAGACGGAGGGAAGAACACTGAAGCTTTCTTT.

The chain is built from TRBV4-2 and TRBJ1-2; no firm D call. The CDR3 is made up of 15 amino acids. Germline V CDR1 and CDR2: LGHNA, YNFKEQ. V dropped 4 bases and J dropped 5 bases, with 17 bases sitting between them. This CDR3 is CASSPNPEGFYGYTF. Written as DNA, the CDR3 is TGTGCCAGCAGCCCCAACCCAGAGGGATTTTATGGCTACACCTTC.

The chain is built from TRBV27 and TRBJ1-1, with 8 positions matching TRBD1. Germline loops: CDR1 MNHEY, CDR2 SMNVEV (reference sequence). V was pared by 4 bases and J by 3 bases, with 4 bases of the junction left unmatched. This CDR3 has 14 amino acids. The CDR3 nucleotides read TGTGCCAGCAGTTCCGACAGGGGTGACACTGAAGCTTTCTTT. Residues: CASSSDRGDTEAFF.